One and the same sample provided the 29 T cell receptor beta chains below, sequenced in a study of T cell repertoires in cytomegalovirus infection. MiXCR, applied by TCRdb to the reads, yields one record per CDR3 protein. The data hold around 180,000 distinct CDR3 sequences, with approximately 20% observed a single time. The sequencing input was PBMCs. The receptor source for this set is a human donor in good health (CMV status not recorded). Some clones in this sample may be carry-over from other donors' samples.

This clonotype has only a few counts. The chain links TRBV5-4 to TRBJ2-7, with D tentatively TRBD1 (5 bases). The CDR3 sequence is 14 residues long. The ends were cut back, 4 bases at V and 7 bases at J, with 18 bases in the middle. Germline values: CDR1 SGHNT, CDR2 YYREEE (reference sequence). The CDR3 here is CASSPDTKYVEQYF. The CDR3 DNA reads TGTGCCAGCAGCCCGGACACAAAGTACGTGGAGCAGTACTTC.

The table lists this clonotype with many counts. The rearrangement joins TRBV7-2 to TRBJ2-5; D possibly corresponds to TRBD1 (6 bases). Germline-derived CDR1 and CDR2 are SGHTA and FQGNSA. Trimming pared 3 bases from V and 4 bases from J, leaving 15 bases between. This CDR3 comprises 15 residues. In DNA form, the CDR3 reads TGTGCCAGCAGCTTTGACCCGGGACACATAGAGACCCAGTACTTC. Residues: CASSFDPGHIETQYF.

This clonotype has only one observation. The V gene is TRBV12-3 or TRBV12-4, the J gene TRBJ2-3; 11 bases line up with TRBD2. V was pared by 5 bases and J by 1 base, with 5 bases of the junction left unmatched. CDR3 length: 16 residues. The CDR3 region is CASSPRLAGRTDTQYF. CDR3 nucleotides: TGTGCCAGCAGTCCCCGACTAGCGGGGCGCACAGATACGCAGTATTTT.

The V and J genes are TRBV4-3 and TRBJ2-1; D gene unclear. The germline V gene encodes CDR1 LGHNA and CDR2 YSLEER. Trimming took off 3 bases at V and 0 bases at J, with 15 bases between the two ends. The CDR3 is 17 residues long. The CDR3 nucleotides read TGCGCCAGCAGCCACTCTGCGAACCTGAACTCCTACAATGAGCAGTTCTTC. Protein sequence: CASSHSANLNSYNEQFF.

This clonotype was observed a handful of times. V gene TRBV7-9 combines with J gene TRBJ2-1; D uncertain. This CDR3 contains 14 residues. CDR1 and CDR2 (germline): SEHNR, FQNEAQ (reference sequence). V lost 1 base to trimming and J lost 6 bases, with 10 bases between them. The CDR3 is CASSLDANINEQFF. CDR3 DNA: TGTGCCAGCAGCTTAGATGCTAATATCAATGAGCAGTTCTTC. Combining the CDR3 with reference TRBV7-9 and TRBJ2-1 gives the whole variable domain DTGVSQNPRHKITKRGQNVTFRCDPISEHNRLYWYRQTLGQGPEFLTYFQNEAQLEKSRLLSDRFSAERPKGSFSTLEIQRTEQGDSAMYLCASSLDANINEQFFGPGTRLTVL.

This clonotype was observed a few times. The rearrangement uses TRBV3-1 and TRBJ1-1; TRBD1 aligns across 8 bases. The ends lost 6 bases at V and 4 bases at J; junction bases unmatched: 4. Germline assignment: CDR1 LGHDT and CDR2 YNNKEL (reference sequence). There are 13 residues in the CDR3. For the CDR3, the DNA is TGTGCCAGCAGGGTTGACAGGGGCACTGAAGCTTTCTTT. This sequence encodes CASRVDRGTEAFF.

CDR3 nucleotide sequence: TGCGCCAGCAGCTTGGTGGGCGGGAGGACCTACAATGAGCAGTTCTTC. Encoded protein: CASSLVGGRTYNEQFF. The rearrangement joins TRBV5-1 to TRBJ2-1; TRBD2 matches 8 bases. CDR1 and CDR2 (germline): SGHRS, YFSETQ. CDR3 length: 16 residues. J lost 2 bases, V lost 0 bases, and 4 bases had no gene match.

The chain uses TRBV29-1 and TRBJ1-2; no reliable D call. Trimming cost V 5 bases and J 0 bases, with 10 bases left between them. CDR1 and CDR2 from the germline V gene are SQVTM and ANQGSEA. The CDR3 covers 13 residues. The CDR3 protein is CSVRQPANYGYTF. As DNA, the CDR3 is TGCAGCGTTCGACAACCTGCTAACTATGGCTACACCTTC.

The chain couples TRBV5-6 to TRBJ2-1; 7 bases map to TRBD1. The germline gives CDR1 SGHDT, CDR2 YYEEEE. V lost 6 bases, J lost 4 bases, and 10 bases stayed unmatched. The CDR3 loop spans 15 amino acids. Written as DNA, the CDR3 is TGTGCCAGCACCTTCACTGGACAGGTATACAATGAGCAGTTCTTC. The encoded protein is CASTFTGQVYNEQFF.

This clonotype was counted many times. The genes are TRBV3-1 and TRBJ2-3; D could derive from TRBD1 or TRBD2 (5 bases each). The V end was cut by 1 base, the J end by 2 bases, with 19 bases between. The germline CDR1 and CDR2 sequences are LGHDT and YNNKEL (reference sequence). The CDR3 covers 18 residues. Here the CDR3 DNA reads TGTGCCAGCAGCCAAGCCTCCCCGACAGCGAGGGTCACAGATACGCAGTATTTT. Protein sequence: CASSQASPTARVTDTQYF.

The chain employs TRBV19 and TRBJ1-5, with TRBD1 as a possible D gene (6 bases). The length of the CDR3 is 15 residues. Trimming left V 5 bases short and J 2 bases short, with 13 bases between. Germline-derived CDR1 and CDR2 are LNHDA and SQIVND (reference sequence). The CDR3 sequence: CASSPRTEGNQPQHF. CDR3 sequence (DNA): TGTGCCAGTAGTCCCAGGACAGAGGGCAATCAGCCCCAGCATTTT.

The rearrangement uses TRBV15 and TRBJ2-7; D perhaps matches TRBD1 (6 bases). The CDR3 sequence is 14 residues long. The V end was cut by 0 bases, the J end by 5 bases, with 11 bases between. Germline values: CDR1 LNHNV, CDR2 YYDKDF (reference sequence). The CDR3 sequence is CATSRDNTGHEQYF. CDR3 coding DNA: TGTGCCACCAGCAGAGATAACACAGGGCACGAGCAGTACTTC.

The chain links TRBV7-2 to TRBJ1-2; 7 bases are a match to TRBD1. The CDR3 totals 17 residues. Germline CDR1 and CDR2: SGHTA and FQGNSA. With 1 base clipped from V and 4 bases from J, the junction kept 12 bases outside the gene matches. DNA of the CDR3: TGTGCCAGCAGCTTAGGATTTAAGGGGGCGCCGGGCTATGGCTACACCTTC. This sequence encodes CASSLGFKGAPGYGYTF.

This clonotype occurred a few times. The V gene is TRBV5-1, the J gene TRBJ2-5; D is unclear. The ends were cut back, 3 bases at V and 3 bases at J, with 12 bases in the middle. The CDR3 sequence is 14 residues long. Germline V gene sequence: CDR1 SGHRS, CDR2 YFSETQ. The CDR3 protein is CASSSGPVEETQYF. DNA of the CDR3: TGCGCCAGCAGCTCGGGCCCCGTGGAAGAGACCCAGTACTTC.

The chain is built from TRBV7-4 and TRBJ1-6, with D uncertain. Germline assignment: CDR1 SGHVT and CDR2 SQSDAQ. The CDR3 consists of 15 residues. V lost 7 bases and J 7 bases, leaving 17 bases between the germline ends. CDR3 sequence reads: CASTCRAPGNSPLHF. CDR3 DNA: TGTGCCAGCACTTGCCGGGCCCCGGGGAATTCACCCCTCCACTTT.

V and J are TRBV11-2 and TRBJ2-5, with D unclear. CDR3 length equals 15 residues. The V and J ends lost 5 bases and 2 bases respectively, with 15 bases between them. Looked up from germline, CDR1 is SGHAT and CDR2 is FQNNGV. CDR3 loop: CASSNPLEFQETQYF. CDR3 nucleotides: TGTGCCAGCAGCAACCCACTTGAATTTCAAGAGACCCAGTACTTC.

Worth noting for this clonotype: At one of its ends the junction is not consistent with the germline gene, which may arise from a read error. The chain employs TRBV14 and TRBJ1-5, with TRBD1 as a possible D gene (6 bases). Germline lookup yields CDR1 SGHDN and CDR2 FVKESK. This CDR3 is 17 amino acids long. In DNA form, the CDR3 reads TGTGCCAGCAACCAAGATCTAACAGGGAAGCGCAATCAGCCCCAGCATTTT. Translation gives CASNQDLTGKRNQPQHF.

This clonotype was seen a few times. The chain combines TRBV6-5 with TRBJ1-1, with D maybe TRBD1 (5 bases). This CDR3 has 17 amino acids. V lost 6 bases to trimming and J lost 1 base, with 21 bases between them. Per the germline V gene, CDR1 is MNHEY and CDR2 is SVGAGI. The CDR3 region has the DNA TGTGCCAGCAGCAAGTCGGGAGGGGCGGTATGGAACACTGAAGCTTTCTTT. Translating it yields CASSKSGGAVWNTEAFF.

This clonotype was seen more than once but under ten times. The chain carries TRBV29-1 and TRBJ2-5; D might be TRBD1 or TRBD2, each matching 5 bases. Germline values: CDR1 SQVTM, CDR2 ANQGSEA. V was shortened by 6 bases and J by 5 bases, with 19 bases between the two germline ends. CDR3 length: 14 residues. CDR3 in amino acids: CSVIRDPSSETQYF. For the CDR3, the DNA is TGCAGCGTCATCCGGGACCCGTCATCCGAGACCCAGTACTTC.

This clonotype was recorded many times. V is TRBV7-2 and J is TRBJ2-1; 9 positions agree with TRBD2. Germline lookup yields CDR1 SGHTA and CDR2 FQGNSA. CDR3 length: 16 amino acids. J gave up 7 bases and V 5 bases, and 12 bases lay outside the gene matches. In nucleotides, the CDR3 is TGTGCCAGCAGCATCACGATAGCGGGAGTAGGGAATGAGCAGTTCTTC. This gives the protein CASSITIAGVGNEQFF.

This chain connects TRBV10-3 to TRBJ1-1; 9 bases align to TRBD1. Germline V gives CDR1 ENHRY, CDR2 SYGVKD. The CDR3 loop spans 14 amino acids. V shed 8 bases and J 7 bases; nucleotides not matched to a gene: 11. CDR3 loop: CAIGTGGADREAFF. CDR3 nucleotides: TGTGCCATCGGTACAGGGGGCGCGGATCGTGAAGCTTTCTTT.

The V gene is TRBV10-3, the J gene TRBJ1-2, with TRBD1 identical over 8 bases. V was clipped by 3 bases and J by 5 bases; unmatched bases: 2. The germline V gene has CDR1 ENHRY and CDR2 SYGVKD. This CDR3 has 13 residues. This CDR3 reads CAISDRGQYGYTF. Written as DNA, the CDR3 is TGTGCCATCAGTGACAGGGGGCAATATGGCTACACCTTC.

In nucleotides, the CDR3 is TGTGCCAGCAGTGATGGGCTTAGCTCCTACAATGAGCAGTTCTTC. Amino acid sequence: CASSDGLSSYNEQFF. V gene TRBV25-1 combines with J gene TRBJ2-1, with D uncertain. The CDR3 consists of 15 residues. V lost 3 bases and J 0 bases, leaving 9 bases between the germline ends. Germline loops: CDR1 MGHDK, CDR2 SYGVNS. Variable domain in full (rest from reference TRBV25-1 and TRBJ2-1): EADIYQTPRYLVIGTGKKITLECSQTMGHDKMYWYQQDPGMELHLIHYSYGVNSTEKGDLSSESTVSRIRTEHFPLTLESARPSHTSQYLCASSDGLSSYNEQFFGPGTRLTVL.

This clonotype was recorded many times. This chain connects TRBV7-2 to TRBJ1-1; D may be TRBD1 (5 bases). The V end lost 6 bases, the J end lost 0 bases, and 8 bases lay between the germline ends. The CDR3 extends over 13 amino acids. Germline values: CDR1 SGHTA, CDR2 FQGNSA. This CDR3 reads CASSTGMNTEAFF. Written as DNA, the CDR3 is TGTGCCAGCAGTACAGGAATGAACACTGAAGCTTTCTTT.

This clonotype occurred many times. The chain recombines TRBV10-3 with TRBJ2-1; D is possibly TRBD2 (5 bases). The V gene's germline CDR1 is ENHRY and CDR2 SYGVKD. Trimming removed 5 bases at V and 9 bases at J, with 8 bases between. CDR3 length: 11 amino acids. As DNA, the CDR3 is TGTGCCATCAGTTCGGGGAGTGAGCAGTTCTTC. Translating it yields CAISSGSEQFF.

This chain uses TRBV5-1 with TRBJ2-1; either TRBD1 or TRBD2 may supply D (5 bases each). The length of the CDR3 is 13 residues. Germline lookup yields CDR1 SGHRS and CDR2 YFSETQ. Between the trimmed V and J ends, which lost 5 bases and 2 bases, there was a span of 8 bases. Here the CDR3 DNA reads TGCGCCAGCAGTGGGGGAACCTACAATGAGCAGTTCTTC. Protein sequence: CASSGGTYNEQFF.

This rearrangement joins TRBV20-1 to TRBJ2-5; 8 bases are shared with TRBD2. The junction had 13 bases not matched to a gene; V was cut back by 5 bases and J by 5 bases. The CDR3 is 15 residues long. CDR1 DFQATT and CDR2 SNEGSKA come from the germline V gene (reference sequence). The CDR3 here is CSAPTPGLGTETQYF. For the CDR3, the DNA is TGCAGTGCTCCCACTCCGGGACTAGGCACGGAGACCCAGTACTTC.

This clonotype was counted between two and nine times. The genes are TRBV5-1 and TRBJ2-5; TRBD2 agrees at 14 bases. V was pared by 4 bases and J by 4 bases, with 3 bases of the junction left unmatched. This CDR3 has 15 amino acids. Germline V gene data show CDR1 as SGHRS and CDR2 as YFSETQ. CDR3 in DNA: TGCGCCAGCAGCGCGGGACTAGCGGGAGCAGAGACCCAGTACTTC. It yields the protein CASSAGLAGAETQYF.

In the case of this clonotype: It may be a read error: a sequence one base away is much more abundant. V gene TRBV7-2 combines with J gene TRBJ2-7; D is unclear. The CDR3 covers 14 residues. Germline V CDR1 and CDR2: SGHTA, FQGNSA. Trimming stripped 2 bases from V and 2 bases from J, with 10 bases between. The CDR3 bases are TGTGCCAGCAGCTTACGGCTTATCCCCTACGAGCAGTACTTC. Its protein product is CASSLRLIPYEQYF.